This paragraph reports one TCR beta chain. The sample belongs to a study of T cells in women clearing cervical HPV infection. As for the study in general: Cases: HPV16-related CIN3 or worse on histology, 2 invasive cancers. For cases, blood was sampled a median around 140 days after lesion detection, interquartile range roughly 80 to 230 days.

TCRdb keeps only in-frame clones here, not all; method: immunoSEQ multiplex PCR. This table holds approximately 40,000 clones. This clonotype was sampled from a woman between 18 and 70 years old with a cervical HPV16 infection that either progressed to CIN3+ or cleared (not recorded which). Sequencing used blood buffy coat.

Here the CDR3 reads CASSMGGAADTQYF. Incomplete CDR3 DNA: TGTGCCAGCAGTATGGGGGGGGCGGCAGATACG. The chain has TRBV2 and TRBJ2-3; perhaps TRBD2 as D (7 bases). The sequence runs out 3 residues before the end of the CDR3; the remainder is reconstructed from the germline J gene. Between the trimmed V and J ends, which lost 5 bases and 4 bases, there was a span of 13 bases. Per the germline V gene, CDR1 is SNHLY and CDR2 is FYNNEI. The CDR3 is made up of 14 amino acids.